This T cell receptor beta chain appears in the sequencing data of a study of vaccination and CD4 T cells after COVID-19 (dated by TCRdb to the early 2020s). About the investigation overall: SARS-CoV-2 positivity had been established in the convalescent patients by nasal swab PCR, and mild disease was recorded in some 10 of these patients and severe disease in one. The convalescent cohort comprised six males and four females, including two Hispanic individuals, seven Caucasians, two Asians and one multiracial person. Participants got two doses of the Pfizer-BioNTech BNT162b2 vaccine (n=8) or two doses of the Moderna mRNA-1273 vaccine (n=2). Post-COVID blood samples were collected from convalescent patients a median of approximately 100 days after diagnosis, with a range of about 35 to 161 days. Post-vaccine blood samples were obtained a median of approximately 70 days after the second vaccine dose, with a range of roughly 14 to 241 days. The cultures were stimulated with overlapping spike peptide pools from SARS-CoV-2 and from the common cold coronaviruses HCoV-NL63, HCoV-OC43 and HCoV-229E. In control cultures, a CEFX viral epitope pool was used as positive control, an HIV-1 Nef peptide pool was used as negative control, or no peptide was added. In 10 COVID-19 convalescent patients and 4 infection-naive healthy vaccine recipients, researchers compared the spike-specific CD4+ TCR repertoire from before mRNA vaccination with the repertoire from after.

On this clonotype: Its antigen is unknown. No per-base quality is available; no much larger clone lies one base away.

Receptor amplification or capture employed PCR. At the Johns Hopkins FTIC core, DNA from the cultured CD4+ T cells underwent TCR sequencing with the Oncomine TCR Beta short-read assay. The QIAamp micro DNA kit was used to extract genomic DNA from the cultured CD4+ T cells. Oncomine TCR Beta libraries from cultured CD4+ T cells were pooled with unique dual indexes and sequenced on an Illumina iSeq 100. On the authors' methods: Non-productive sequences were removed, and CDR3s that did not start with C, did not end with F or W, or were shorter than 7 amino acids were discarded. The MANAFEST web application identified antigen-specific clonotypes by comparing peptide-stimulated wells against reference wells and other culture wells. Positive clones required FDR below 0.05, an odds ratio above 5, and productive frequency above 0.1% in at least two of three replicate wells. A clonotype counted as cross-reactive if it showed significant expansion both in the SARS-CoV-2 spike wells and in at least one common cold coronavirus spike condition. Using R version 3.6.1, CDR3 homology was evaluated through Levenshtein distances (stringdist) along with unrooted phylogenetic trees (ape). The raw public reads went through TCRdb reprocessing: fastp at Q25, MiXCR clone calling, in-frame beta chains kept. Records with the same CDR3 protein are collapsed into one entry carrying the most frequent genes and DNA. TCRdb, rather than the study authors, made the V and J calls. Recorded for this sample are some 17,000 distinct CDR3 sequences; nearly 50% of them occurred a single time. About 5% of the sample is in the top ten clones.

In light of the paper, this sample's treatment or condition label describes: approximately 11-day PBMC culture with coronavirus spike peptide pools or control peptides (ViraFEST assay). The study used the ViraFEST assay, which expanded antigen-specific T cells with peptide pools and then identified expanded clonotypes by TCR sequencing. The convalescent patients' positive SARS-CoV-2 PCR tests were from March to December 2020, which was before the Alpha, Beta and Delta variants emerged in the United States. Each well held some 2 million PBMCs cultured in IMDM containing roughly 5.4% human AB serum and approximately 9.6 IU/ml IL-2, with 8 to 10 ug/ml peptide pools added. Half of the culture medium was replaced with fresh IL-2-containing medium on days 3 and 7. After roughly 9 days of culture, CD4+ T cells were isolated by negative selection with the EasySep CD4+ T cell isolation kit. Ficoll-Paque Plus gradient centrifugation was used to isolate PBMCs from whole blood, and the isolated PBMCs were then either used fresh or cryopreserved at -140C. Culture conditions were generally each tested in triplicate wells.

Overall study results and their limits: In convalescent patients, nearly all vaccine-specific clones (304 of 307) were found to be mono-reactive for SARS-CoV-2 spike rather than cross-reactive with common cold coronaviruses. The median number of SARS-CoV-2-reactive clonotypes rose from fewer than 25 after infection to approximately 41 after vaccination, but the change was not significant. Relatively few convalescent patients were included in the study, and early timepoints after natural infection were not analyzed. Among convalescent patients, a median about 90% of the SARS-CoV-2-reactive clones seen after vaccination appeared only after vaccination, which suggests priming specific to the vaccine.

CDR3 length: 13 amino acids, cysteine to phenylalanine. Only the CDR3 portion is preserved as DNA: 39 bases, with reading frame beginning at the first base. From the germline V gene, CDR1 is SGHNT and CDR2 is YENEEA. V and J lose 5 bases and 3 bases, and a span of 11 bases separates them. This specimen consisted of CD4+ T cells from blood, cultured in vitro, obtained before SARS-CoV-2 vaccination. This TCR derives from a human donor who had recovered from COVID-19. The receptor chain draws on TRBV11-3 and TRBJ2-7; tentative D gene TRBD1, with 6 bases matching. The DNA sequence is as follows: TGTGCCAGCAGCCCCGGACAGATCTACGAGCAGTACTTC. This yields the protein CASSPGQIYEQYF. The full variable domain, completed from the reference TRBV11-3 and TRBJ2-7 proteins outside the CDR3, reads EAGVVQSPRYKIIEKKQPVAFWCNPISGHNTLYWYLQNLGQGPELLIRYENEEAVDDSQLPKDRFSAERLKGVDSTLKIQPAELGDSAVYLCASSPGQIYEQYFGPGTRLTVT.